The rows below give T cell receptor beta chains drawn from one sample of a study of blood T cell repertoires in COVID-19. Method: immunoSEQ multiplex PCR; TCRdb's copy keeps in-frame clones and lacks some. This sample has over 200,000 clones, with roughly 80% found just once. The sequenced sample was peripheral blood. The receptors stem from a human donor in a cohort sampled during active COVID-19. Each CDR3 is given without its conserved first and last residue.

>TRBV5-1|13|TRBJ1-1
ASSTWDQGQPKAF
>TRBV3-1/TRBV3-2|14|TRBJ2-3
ASSARTSGRTDTQY
>TRBV27|13|TRBJ2-1
ASSLTDPSYNEQF
>TRBV9|13|TRBJ2-6
ASSVAGAGANVLT
>TRBV5-1|13|TRBJ2-7
ASSPTAGPTYEQY
>TRBV7-9|9|TRBJ2-7
ASSPGLGQY
>TRBV4-2|16|TRBJ2-3
ASSQHERGQLAGDTQY
>TRBV28|13|TRBJ1-5
ASSSVGGSDQPQH
>TRBV4-1|12|TRBJ2-5
ASSRGLIQETQY
>TRBV7-9|11|TRBJ1-1
ASQSTGITEAF
>TRBV13|10|TRBJ2-7
ASSSSRNEQY
>TRBV18|14|TRBJ2-1
ASSRGNRGPYNEQF
>TRBV19|14|TRBJ1-3
ASSLTTPDSGNTIY
>TRBV25-1|13|TRBJ2-7
ASSGANRGRYEQY
>TRBV5-1|12|TRBJ2-1
ASSLPSVANEQF
>TRBV2|14|TRBJ2-2
ASKRQGARNTGELF
>TRBV20-1|12|TRBJ1-1
SASASGVGTEAF
>TRBV2|12|TRBJ1-5
ASSSGQGNQPQH
>TRBV7-9|14|TRBJ2-1
ASSLGLLATYNEQF
>TRBV20-1|9|TRBJ2-7
SARDNYEQY
>TRBV27|11|TRBJ1-1
ASSLTGDTEAF
>TRBV7-9|14|TRBJ2-7
ASSLTPTSGTYEQY
>TRBV14|12|TRBJ2-7
ASSPRTGQYEQY
>TRBV7-3|12|TRBJ2-7
ASSHDGGPYEQY
>TRBV7-9|12|TRBJ1-3
ASSRPGTGSAIY
>TRBV7-9|15|TRBJ1-2
ASSWGQGAEVRYGYT
>TRBV27|13|TRBJ1-1
ASSFTSTVNTEAF
>TRBV21-1|13|TRBJ2-5
ASAGRGGSRETQY
>TRBV27|18|TRBJ2-3
ASSLRSPMRLAGGTDTQY
>TRBV28|10|TRBJ1-1
ASSYRARGAF
>TRBV9|10|TRBJ1-2
ASSAGTDGYT
>TRBV11-2|13|TRBJ2-3
ASSLGRGQSDTQY
>TRBV7-2|13|TRBJ2-1
ASSPQLARNNEQF
>TRBV6-6|12|TRBJ1-4
ASSYGQPNEKLF
>TRBV7-3|12|TRBJ2-7
ASSLEGSSYEQY
>TRBV21-1|13|TRBJ2-6
ASSKEEKGANVLT
>TRBV28|11|TRBJ1-1
ASRVAGSTEAF
>TRBV2|14|TRBJ2-2
ASNRDSSVAAGELF
>TRBV6-4|14|TRBJ2-1
ASSSQGTSSYNEQF
>TRBV6-2/TRBV6-3|14|TRBJ2-3
ASSWWGREKRDTQY
>TRBV9|13|TRBJ2-1
ASSVNSGSFNEQF
>TRBV7-6|12|TRBJ2-1
ASSPGRVANEQF
>TRBV24-1|12|TRBJ2-3
ATSDLSVRDTQY
>TRBV28|11|TRBJ1-4
ASIEQGREKLF
>TRBV7-2|13|TRBJ2-1
ASSPYSGRANEQF
>TRBV9|12|TRBJ2-5
ASSVSSGGETQY
>TRBV11-3|11|TRBJ2-3
ASSPPTSGTQY
>TRBV14|12|TRBJ2-3
ASSRASGTDTQY
>TRBV5-1|12|TRBJ2-7
ASSLQGATYEQY
>TRBV5-1|14|TRBJ1-1
ASSPTGTGVGTEAF
>TRBV7-9|16|TRBJ2-7
ASSYSFGTSGRRYEQY
>TRBV27|10|TRBJ1-6
ASKGNNSPLH